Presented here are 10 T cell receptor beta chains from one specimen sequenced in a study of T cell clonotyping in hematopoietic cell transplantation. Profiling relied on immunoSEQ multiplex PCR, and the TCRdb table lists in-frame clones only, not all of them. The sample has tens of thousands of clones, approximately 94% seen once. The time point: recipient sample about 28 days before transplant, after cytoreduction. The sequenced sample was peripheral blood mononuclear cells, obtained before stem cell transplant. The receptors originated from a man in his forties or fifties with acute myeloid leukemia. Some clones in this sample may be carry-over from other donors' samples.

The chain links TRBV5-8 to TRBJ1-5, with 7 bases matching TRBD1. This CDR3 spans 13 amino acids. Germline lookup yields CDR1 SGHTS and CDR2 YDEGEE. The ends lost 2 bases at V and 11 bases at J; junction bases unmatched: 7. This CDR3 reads CASSLQGSRSQHF. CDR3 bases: TGTGCCAGCAGCTTACAGGGGTCTCGGTCCCAGCATTTT.

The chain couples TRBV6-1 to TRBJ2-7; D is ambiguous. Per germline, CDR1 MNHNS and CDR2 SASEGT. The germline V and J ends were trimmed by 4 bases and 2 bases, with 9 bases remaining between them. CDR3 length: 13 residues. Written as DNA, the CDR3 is TGTGCCAGCAGTGCTGCACCAACCTACGAGCAGTACTTC. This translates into CASSAAPTYEQYF.

CDR3 loop: CSVREGGETQYF. For the CDR3, the DNA is TGCAGCGTTCGAGAGGGTGGGGAGACCCAGTACTTC. V and J are TRBV29-1 and TRBJ2-5; D perhaps matches TRBD2 (5 bases). This CDR3 is built from 12 residues. V shed 5 bases and J shed 5 bases, with 12 bases lying between them. The germline V gene encodes CDR1 SQVTM and CDR2 ANQGSEA.

CDR3 DNA: TGTGCCAGCAGTTACGACAGGAGGGGGGAGACCCAGTACTTC. It yields the protein CASSYDRRGETQYF. This chain joins TRBV6-6 and TRBJ2-5; either TRBD1 or TRBD2 may fit D (6 bases each). Per the germline V gene, CDR1 is MNHNY and CDR2 is SVGAGI (reference sequence). The V gene lost 2 bases and the J gene lost 5 bases, with 12 bases spanning the gap. The CDR3 consists of 14 residues.

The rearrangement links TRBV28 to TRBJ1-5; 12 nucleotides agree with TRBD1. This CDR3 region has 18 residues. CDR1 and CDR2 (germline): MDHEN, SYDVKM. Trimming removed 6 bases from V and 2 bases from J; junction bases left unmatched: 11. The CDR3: CASSPPGQGAGGNQPQHF. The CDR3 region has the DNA TGTGCCAGCAGCCCACCGGGACAGGGGGCCGGGGGCAATCAGCCCCAGCATTTT.

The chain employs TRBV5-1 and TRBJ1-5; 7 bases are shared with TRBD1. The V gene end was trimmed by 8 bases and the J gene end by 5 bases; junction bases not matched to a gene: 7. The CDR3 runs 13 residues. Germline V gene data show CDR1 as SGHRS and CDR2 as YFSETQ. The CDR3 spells CASSQGTDQPQHF. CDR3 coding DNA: TGCGCCAGTTCACAGGGGACGGATCAGCCCCAGCATTTT.

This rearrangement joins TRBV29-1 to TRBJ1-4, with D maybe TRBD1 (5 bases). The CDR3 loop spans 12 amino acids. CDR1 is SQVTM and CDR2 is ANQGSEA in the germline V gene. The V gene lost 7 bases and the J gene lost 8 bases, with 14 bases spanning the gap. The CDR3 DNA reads TGCAGCGCGGGACGGGGTAGCGAAAAACTGTTTTTT. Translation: CSAGRGSEKLFF.

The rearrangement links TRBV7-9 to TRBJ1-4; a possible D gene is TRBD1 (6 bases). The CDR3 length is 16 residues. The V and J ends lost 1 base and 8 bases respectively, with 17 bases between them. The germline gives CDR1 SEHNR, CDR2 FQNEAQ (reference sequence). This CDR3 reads CASSLEWTGGWEKLFF. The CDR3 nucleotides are TGTGCCAGCAGCTTAGAATGGACCGGGGGCTGGGAAAAACTGTTTTTT. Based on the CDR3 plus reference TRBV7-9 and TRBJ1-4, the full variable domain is DTGVSQNPRHKITKRGQNVTFRCDPISEHNRLYWYRQTLGQGPEFLTYFQNEAQLEKSRLLSDRFSAERPKGSFSTLEIQRTEQGDSAMYLCASSLEWTGGWEKLFFGSGTQLSVL.

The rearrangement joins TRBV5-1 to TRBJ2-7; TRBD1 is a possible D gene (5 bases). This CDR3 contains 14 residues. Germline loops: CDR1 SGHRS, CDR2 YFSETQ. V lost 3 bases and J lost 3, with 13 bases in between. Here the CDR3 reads CASSSPSDSYEQYF. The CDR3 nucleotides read TGCGCCAGCAGCTCACCGTCCGACAGCTACGAGCAGTACTTC.

The CDR3 sequence is CASSRTGELFF. CDR3 coding DNA: TGTGCCAGCAGTCGGACAGGGGAGCTGTTTTTT. This chain connects TRBV6-5 to TRBJ2-2, with D possibly TRBD1 on 5 matching bases. Looked up from germline, CDR1 is MNHEY and CDR2 is SVGAGI. The CDR3 runs 11 residues. V lost 5 bases and J lost 8, with 6 bases in between.